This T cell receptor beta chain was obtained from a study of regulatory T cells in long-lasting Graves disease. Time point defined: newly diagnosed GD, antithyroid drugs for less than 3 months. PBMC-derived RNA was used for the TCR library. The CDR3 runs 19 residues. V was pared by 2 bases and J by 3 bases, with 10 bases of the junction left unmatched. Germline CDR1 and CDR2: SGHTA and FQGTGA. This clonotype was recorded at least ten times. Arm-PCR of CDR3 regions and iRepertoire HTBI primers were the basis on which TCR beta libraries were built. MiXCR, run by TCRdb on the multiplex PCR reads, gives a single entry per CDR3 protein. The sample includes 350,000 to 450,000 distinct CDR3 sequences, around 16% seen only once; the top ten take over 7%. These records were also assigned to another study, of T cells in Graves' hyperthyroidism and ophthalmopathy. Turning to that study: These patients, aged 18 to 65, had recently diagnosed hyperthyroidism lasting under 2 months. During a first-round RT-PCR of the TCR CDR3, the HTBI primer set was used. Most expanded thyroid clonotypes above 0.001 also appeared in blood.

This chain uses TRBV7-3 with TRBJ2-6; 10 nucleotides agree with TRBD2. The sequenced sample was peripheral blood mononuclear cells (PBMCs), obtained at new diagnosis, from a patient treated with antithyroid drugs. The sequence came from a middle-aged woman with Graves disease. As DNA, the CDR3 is TGTGCCAGCAGCTTATACGCTAGCGGGAGCTCACTTGGGGCCAACGTCCTGACTTTC. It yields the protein CASSLYASGSSLGANVLTF.